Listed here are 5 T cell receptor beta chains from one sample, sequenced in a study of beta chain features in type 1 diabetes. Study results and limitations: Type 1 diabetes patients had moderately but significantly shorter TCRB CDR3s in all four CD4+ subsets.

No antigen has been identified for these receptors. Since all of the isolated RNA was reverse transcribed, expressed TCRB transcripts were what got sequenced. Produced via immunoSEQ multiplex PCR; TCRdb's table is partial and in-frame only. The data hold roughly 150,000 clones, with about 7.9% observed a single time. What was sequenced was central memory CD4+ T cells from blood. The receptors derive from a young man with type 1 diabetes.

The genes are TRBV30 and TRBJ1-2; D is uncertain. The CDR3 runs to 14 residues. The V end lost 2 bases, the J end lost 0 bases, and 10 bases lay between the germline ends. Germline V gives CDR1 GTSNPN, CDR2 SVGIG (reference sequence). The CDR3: CAWSLGASNYGYTF. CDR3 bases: TGTGCCTGGAGTCTGGGCGCATCTAACTATGGCTACACCTTC.

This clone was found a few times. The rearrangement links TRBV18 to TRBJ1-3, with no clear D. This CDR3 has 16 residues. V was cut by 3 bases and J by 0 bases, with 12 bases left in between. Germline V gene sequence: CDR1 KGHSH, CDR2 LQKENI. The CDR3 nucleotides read TGTGCCAGCTCACCGACTGTACTTCCCTCTGGAAACACCATATATTTT. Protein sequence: CASSPTVLPSGNTIYF.

In DNA form, the CDR3 reads TGTGCCATCAGTGGAAGAGCGGGAGGTACCTACGAGCAGTACTTC. It yields the protein CAISGRAGGTYEQYF. The V and J genes are TRBV10-3 and TRBJ2-7; 9 nucleotides line up with TRBD2. CDR1 ENHRY and CDR2 SYGVKD come from the germline V gene. V shed 4 bases and J 2 bases; nucleotides not matched to a gene: 6. The CDR3 consists of 15 residues.

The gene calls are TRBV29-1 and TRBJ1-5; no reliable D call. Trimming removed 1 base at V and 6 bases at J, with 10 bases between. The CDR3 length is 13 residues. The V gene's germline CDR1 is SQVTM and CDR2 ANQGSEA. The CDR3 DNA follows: TGCAGCGTTGAAGGGCCCGCGGGTCAGCCCCAGCATTTT. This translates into CSVEGPAGQPQHF.

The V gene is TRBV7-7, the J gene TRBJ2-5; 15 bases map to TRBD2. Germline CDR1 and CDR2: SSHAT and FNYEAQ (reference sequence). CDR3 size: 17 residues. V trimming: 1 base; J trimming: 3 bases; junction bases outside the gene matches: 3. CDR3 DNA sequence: TGTGCCAGCAGCTTAGGGGGACTAGCGGGAGGAAAAGAGACCCAGTACTTC. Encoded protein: CASSLGGLAGGKETQYF.